The sequence of this TCR beta chain was determined in a study of T cell responses to AZD1222 COVID-19 vaccine. Libraries were prepared by immunoSEQ multiplex PCR; TCRdb keeps only in-frame clonotypes and omits some of them. Found here are around 200,000 clones, 88% of them singletons; the top ten hold about 7.2%. The sample consisted of peripheral blood, taken on day 0 of AZD1222 vaccination. The TCR was taken from an adult in good health.

In nucleotides, the CDR3 is TGTGCCAGCAGAAAGAGGCCTAGCGGGGTCTACAATGAGCAGTTCTTC. Translation: CASRKRPSGVYNEQFF. The rearrangement links TRBV7-9 to TRBJ2-1; TRBD2 aligns across 9 bases. In germline, CDR1 is SEHNR, CDR2 FQNEAQ (reference sequence). The CDR3 runs to 16 residues. Trimming cost V 6 bases and J 3 bases; bases outside gene matches: 9.